A single sample gave rise to the 20 T cell receptor beta chains below, sequenced in a study of early T cells in non-severe SARS-CoV-2 infection. TCRdb re-called the 5' RACE reads with MiXCR, one entry per CDR3 protein. The sample contains 25,000 to 30,000 distinct CDR3 sequences, about 5.5% of which appear only once. The sequencing input was whole blood. Source of these receptors: an adult who was a healthcare worker with PCR-confirmed SARS-CoV-2 infection or an uninfected control (not recorded which).

This clonotype was counted many times. The rearrangement links TRBV10-2 to TRBJ2-1; 8 bases agree with TRBD1. The CDR3 spans 14 residues. Germline CDR1 WSHSY, CDR2 SAAADI. The V gene end was trimmed by 1 base and the J gene end by 7 bases; junction bases not matched to a gene: 3. Here the CDR3 reads CASSEWTGKNEQFF. The CDR3 DNA reads as TGCGCCAGCAGTGAGTGGACAGGGAAAAATGAGCAGTTCTTC.

This clonotype was counted ten times or more. The chain has TRBV6-4 and TRBJ2-7; D uncertain. Trimming shortened V by 9 bases and J by 2 bases, and 2 bases separated the two germline ends. This CDR3 region has 9 residues. CDR1 and CDR2 (germline): MRHNA, SNTAGT. CDR3 in amino acids: CASTYEQYF. DNA of the CDR3: TGTGCCAGTACCTACGAGCAGTACTTC.

The CDR3 nucleotides read TGTGCCAGCAGCTTAGTCGGTGGGGCTAGCGTATCCTACGAGCAGTACTTC. Its translation is CASSLVGGASVSYEQYF. The chain couples TRBV7-8 to TRBJ2-7; TRBD2 is a possible D gene (6 bases). Trimming cost V 1 base and J 1 base, with 17 bases left between them. This CDR3 contains 17 residues. The V gene's germline CDR1 is SGHVS and CDR2 FQNEAQ.

This clonotype was seen more than once but under ten times. DNA of the CDR3: TGTGCCAGCAGCTTGATAGGGGGACAGGGGGTCTACGAGCAGTACTTC. Encoded protein: CASSLIGGQGVYEQYF. This sequence joins TRBV7-6 and TRBJ2-7; TRBD1 aligns across 11 bases. Trimming removed 3 bases from V and 3 bases from J; junction bases left unmatched: 7. From germline, CDR1 is SGHVS and CDR2 FNYEAQ. The CDR3 length is 16 residues.

The table lists this clonotype with many counts. The chain combines TRBV4-3 with TRBJ2-3, with TRBD2 matching over 14 bases. The germline gives CDR1 LGHNA, CDR2 YSLEER. CDR3 length: 17 residues. Unmatched junction bases numbered 1, after V lost 1 base and J lost 1 base. The CDR3 protein is CASSQGLAGGGTDTQYF. The CDR3 DNA reads as TGCGCCAGCAGCCAAGGACTAGCGGGAGGGGGCACAGATACGCAGTATTTT.

This clonotype was seen ten or more times. The chain uses TRBV29-1 and TRBJ2-7; D is undetermined. The CDR3 consists of 13 residues. V dropped 2 bases and J dropped 0 bases, with 8 bases sitting between them. The germline V gene encodes CDR1 SQVTM and CDR2 ANQGSEA. The CDR3 spells CSVEIASSYEQYF. CDR3 nucleotide sequence: TGCAGCGTTGAAATAGCCAGCTCCTACGAGCAGTACTTC.

The chain couples TRBV5-6 to TRBJ1-6, with D uncertain. V lost 2 bases and J 9 bases, leaving 6 bases between the germline ends. Germline V CDR1 and CDR2: SGHDT, YYEEEE. This CDR3 is built from 12 residues. Here the CDR3 reads CASSFRSSPLHF. The DNA of the CDR3 is TGTGCCAGCAGCTTTCGGAGTTCACCCCTCCACTTT.

This clonotype was picked up a small number of times. V gene TRBV2 combines with J gene TRBJ2-7; no reliable D call. This CDR3 is 15 amino acids long. Trimming pared 6 bases from V and 5 bases from J, leaving 20 bases between. Germline V gene data show CDR1 as SNHLY and CDR2 as FYNNEI. The chain's CDR3 is CASRTRELAFHEQYF. The CDR3 DNA follows: TGTGCCAGCAGGACCCGAGAACTCGCCTTCCACGAGCAGTACTTC.

The chain uses TRBV20-1 and TRBJ2-1, with D unclear. From germline, CDR1 is DFQATT and CDR2 SNEGSKA (reference sequence). V was shortened by 1 base and J by 10 bases, with 14 bases between the two germline ends. This CDR3 has 13 residues. DNA for the CDR3: TGCAGTGCTAGAGGAGGCCCCCCCAGGGAGCAGTTCTTC. Residues: CSARGGPPREQFF.

The chain combines TRBV28 with TRBJ2-7; D unclear. Germline V gene data show CDR1 as MDHEN and CDR2 as SYDVKM. V was shortened by 5 bases and J by 5 bases, with 13 bases between the two germline ends. This CDR3 comprises 13 residues. CDR3 amino acids: CASSKSARHEQYF. The CDR3 DNA follows: TGTGCCAGCAGTAAATCTGCCCGGCACGAGCAGTACTTC.

V is TRBV20-1 and J is TRBJ2-7; 7 nucleotides line up with TRBD1. V lost 6 bases, J lost 3 bases, and 8 bases stayed unmatched. The V gene's germline CDR1 is DFQATT and CDR2 SNEGSKA (reference sequence). This CDR3 comprises 13 residues. The CDR3 DNA sequence: TGCAGTGCGATTCAGGGGGTGGACTACGAGCAGTACTTC. Its protein is CSAIQGVDYEQYF.

On this clonotype itself: Given the absence of the conserved phenylalanine or tryptophan at the CDR3 end, a read error is likely. The chain couples TRBV6-5 to TRBJ1-2, with 10 bases lining up with TRBD1. Germline CDR1 and CDR2: MNHEY and SVGAGI. The CDR3 runs 14 residues. V was pared by 8 bases and J by 5 bases, with 8 bases of the junction left unmatched. The CDR3 sequence: CASGGTGDRYGYTL. As DNA, the CDR3 is TGTGCCAGCGGGGGGACAGGGGATCGGTATGGCTACACCCTC.

The chain joins TRBV20-1 to TRBJ2-3, with 12 bases aligning to TRBD2. Germline loops: CDR1 DFQATT, CDR2 SNEGSKA (reference sequence). The J segment lost 7 bases and the V segment lost 1 base, leaving 6 bases of the junction unmatched. CDR3 length: 15 amino acids. As DNA, the CDR3 is TGCAGTGCTAGAGGGCTAGCGGGGGGGCCGAATACGCAGTATTTT. Translation: CSARGLAGGPNTQYF.

This clonotype was observed at least ten times. The chain employs TRBV7-8 and TRBJ1-5; D gene unclear. The germline CDR1 and CDR2 sequences are SGHVS and FQNEAQ. Trimming stripped 1 base from V and 5 bases from J, with 12 bases between. CDR3 size: 15 residues. As DNA, the CDR3 is TGTGCCAGCAGCTTAGAGGCAGGAGGGCATCAGCCCCAGCATTTT. It codes for CASSLEAGGHQPQHF.

As regards this clonotype: The junction departs from the called germline gene at one end, perhaps through a read error. This sequence joins TRBV10-2 and TRBJ1-1; 9 bases are a match to TRBD1. Germline V gives CDR1 WSHSY, CDR2 SAAADI. The length of the CDR3 is 15 residues. The CDR3 region is CASSGTGVGNTEAFF. The DNA of the CDR3 is TGCGCCAGCAGTGGGACAGGGGTTGGGAACACTGAAGCCTTCTTT.

The V call is TRBV25-1, the J call TRBJ1-6; no firm D call. Germline assignment: CDR1 MGHDK and CDR2 SYGVNS. This CDR3 has 14 residues. Trimming left V 5 bases short and J 3 bases short, with 8 bases between. CDR3 nucleotides: TGTGCCAGCAGTATGGCAGACTATAATTCACCCCTCCACTTT. Translated, it gives CASSMADYNSPLHF.

The chain combines TRBV5-5 with TRBJ2-2; TRBD2 agrees at 7 bases. The CDR3 runs to 17 residues. With V trimmed by 0 bases and J by 2 bases, 7 bases remained unmatched. Germline V gene sequence: CDR1 SGHKS, CDR2 YYEKEE (reference sequence). CDR3 sequence (DNA): TGTGCCAGCAGCTTGGGTACCGGGACTATCAACACCGGGGAGCTGTTTTTT. The encoded protein is CASSLGTGTINTGELFF.

This clonotype was detected many times. The chain links TRBV27 to TRBJ2-2; TRBD1 matches at 9 bases. The CDR3 loop spans 18 amino acids. Germline values: CDR1 MNHEY, CDR2 SMNVEV (reference sequence). The V segment lost 2 bases and the J segment 5 bases; nucleotides outside the gene matches: 12. CDR3 amino acids: CASSLGDRVTLLTGELFF. For the CDR3, the DNA is TGTGCCAGCAGTTTAGGGGACAGGGTTACTCTGCTGACCGGGGAGCTGTTTTTT.

This clonotype was found a few times. The chain joins TRBV10-3 to TRBJ2-7; 10 bases agree with TRBD2. Germline loops: CDR1 ENHRY, CDR2 SYGVKD. CDR3 size: 14 residues. The junction had 4 bases not matched to a gene; V was cut back by 4 bases and J by 4 bases. The chain's CDR3 is CAISGLAGAYEQYF. The CDR3 DNA sequence: TGTGCCATCAGTGGTCTAGCGGGAGCTTACGAGCAGTACTTC.

This clonotype was seen a handful of times. The chain recombines TRBV4-2 with TRBJ2-7, with D uncertain. Germline CDR1 reads LGHNA; CDR2 reads YNFKEQ. Trimming took off 0 bases at V and 3 bases at J, with 9 bases between the two ends. The CDR3 is 14 amino acids. CDR3 residues: CASSQEDGLYEQYF. DNA of the CDR3: TGTGCCAGCAGCCAAGAGGACGGCCTCTACGAGCAGTACTTC.